This passage covers 18 T cell receptor beta chains from one sample sequenced in a study of blood T cell repertoires in COVID-19. Some clones are missing from TCRdb's copy, which holds only in-frame ones; the method was immunoSEQ multiplex PCR. The table includes 150,000 to 200,000 clones, 89% detected once. Sequencing used peripheral blood. The origin of the receptors is a man between 18 and 29 years old who had recovered from COVID-19.

This sequence joins TRBV11-3 and TRBJ1-4; perhaps TRBD1 as D (5 bases). Germline assignment: CDR1 SGHNT and CDR2 YENEEA. This CDR3 contains 14 residues. Deletions cut 5 bases from V and 10 bases from J, with 17 bases between. The CDR3 region has the DNA TGTGCCAGCAGCAATACAGGAGCCCGGCGAAAACTGTTTTTT. Amino acids: CASSNTGARRKLFF.

The chain employs TRBV28 and TRBJ1-2; no clear D. The CDR3 contains 14 residues. CDR1 is MDHEN and CDR2 is SYDVKM in the germline V gene. V lost 4 bases and J 3 bases, leaving 12 bases between the germline ends. The DNA for the CDR3 is TGTGCCAGCAGTTCCGAGCCCCAATACTATGGCTACACCTTC. It yields the protein CASSSEPQYYGYTF.

The chain combines TRBV6-5 with TRBJ2-4, with D possibly being TRBD2 (5 bases). Per germline, CDR1 MNHEY and CDR2 SVGAGI. Trimming stripped 5 bases from V and 0 bases from J, with 8 bases between. The CDR3 spans 14 residues. CDR3 coding DNA: TGTGCCAGCAGTCCTGGACTAGCCAAAAACATTCAGTACTTC. Its translation is CASSPGLAKNIQYF.

The gene calls are TRBV5-5 and TRBJ2-7, with 7 bases identical to TRBD1. The CDR3 spans 14 residues. Germline CDR1 and CDR2: SGHKS and YYEKEE (reference sequence). The junction had 4 bases not matched to a gene; V was cut back by 1 base and J by 3 bases. CDR3 bases: TGTGCCAGCAGCTTGCCCGGGACAGTCTACGAGCAGTACTTC. Encoded protein: CASSLPGTVYEQYF.

The CDR3 region is CAISESGNRGNYEQYF. CDR3 bases: TGTGCCATCAGTGAGTCTGGGAACAGGGGGAACTACGAGCAGTACTTC. The chain couples TRBV10-3 to TRBJ2-7; TRBD1 matches at 8 bases. Germline V CDR1 and CDR2: ENHRY, SYGVKD. The CDR3 consists of 16 residues. V shed 0 bases, J shed 3 bases, and the junction held 7 bases outside the gene matches.

The chain recombines TRBV30 with TRBJ2-5, with 10 bases matching TRBD1. The germline V gene has CDR1 GTSNPN and CDR2 SVGIG (reference sequence). The V gene end was trimmed by 5 bases and the J gene end by 4 bases; junction bases not matched to a gene: 1. This CDR3 is 12 amino acids long. The CDR3, as DNA: TGTGCCTGGGACAGGGGGCGAGAGACCCAGTACTTC. Its protein product is CAWDRGRETQYF.

The genes are TRBV5-5 and TRBJ2-1; the D gene is possibly TRBD2 (6 bases). CDR3 length equals 15 residues. Trimming pared 3 bases from V and 5 bases from J, leaving 15 bases between. From germline, CDR1 is SGHKS and CDR2 YYEKEE (reference sequence). The CDR3 DNA reads TGTGCCAGCAGCTCCTCGGGACTCCTAAACAATGAGCAGTTCTTC. This encodes CASSSSGLLNNEQFF.

The J gene is TRBJ1-6, the V gene TRBV7-9; D is unresolved. This CDR3 is 15 amino acids long. Germline values: CDR1 SEHNR, CDR2 FQNEAQ (reference sequence). Trimming removed 3 bases from V and 1 base from J, with 7 bases in between. The CDR3 DNA reads as TGTGCCAGCAGCTTTGACGGGTCCTATAATTCACCCCTCCACTTT. The encoded protein is CASSFDGSYNSPLHF.

CDR3 sequence (DNA): TGTGCCAGCAGATTTACAGGGGGCATCTATGGCTACACCTTC. Translated, it gives CASRFTGGIYGYTF. The genes are TRBV28 and TRBJ1-2; 9 positions match TRBD1. The ends lost 6 bases at V and 4 bases at J; junction bases unmatched: 6. Germline V gene lookup returns CDR1 MDHEN and CDR2 SYDVKM. The CDR3 spans 14 residues.

The CDR3 spells CASSLASGQPQHF. The CDR3 DNA sequence: TGTGCCAGCAGTTTGGCCTCAGGTCAGCCCCAGCATTTT. This sequence joins TRBV12-3 or TRBV12-4 and TRBJ1-5; D ambiguous. This CDR3 comprises 13 residues. Trimming stripped 3 bases from V and 6 bases from J, with 9 bases between.

The chain recombines TRBV5-1 with TRBJ1-4, with D uncertain. CDR1 is SGHRS and CDR2 is YFSETQ in the germline V gene. CDR3 size: 9 residues. V was clipped by 10 bases and J by 7 bases, with 5 bases between them. CDR3 protein: CAPGEKLFF. The CDR3 DNA follows: TGCGCCCCGGGTGAAAAACTGTTTTTT.

This chain uses TRBV6-2 or TRBV6-3 with TRBJ2-2; the D gene is possibly TRBD2 (5 bases). Germline V CDR1 and CDR2: MNHEY, SVGEGT. This CDR3 spans 14 amino acids. V shed 3 bases and J shed 1 base, with 6 bases lying between them. The CDR3 DNA is TGTGCCAGCAGTTATACTAGGAACACCGGGGAGCTGTTTTTT. It codes for CASSYTRNTGELFF.

This sequence joins TRBV6-5 and TRBJ2-3, with D unresolved. The CDR3 totals 15 residues. V shed 2 bases and J shed 3 bases, with 12 bases lying between them. The V gene's germline CDR1 is MNHEY and CDR2 SVGAGI. The CDR3 protein is CASSYNSLVTDTQYF. The CDR3, as DNA: TGTGCCAGCAGTTACAACAGCTTAGTGACAGATACGCAGTATTTT.

The genes are TRBV19 and TRBJ2-3; TRBD1 matches 8 bases. The V gene end was trimmed by 6 bases and the J gene end by 2 bases; junction bases not matched to a gene: 7. The CDR3 spans 15 residues. The germline gives CDR1 LNHDA, CDR2 SQIVND (reference sequence). DNA of the CDR3: TGTGCCAGTAGCCAGACAGGGGATCACACAGATACGCAGTATTTT. Translating gives CASSQTGDHTDTQYF.

The V gene is TRBV28, the J gene TRBJ2-2; D unresolved. The CDR3 runs 15 residues. Germline assignment: CDR1 MDHEN and CDR2 SYDVKM. V was clipped by 1 base and J by 8 bases, with 14 bases between them. The CDR3 region is CASSLYRRGLGELFF. CDR3 nucleotides: TGTGCCAGCAGTTTATATCGTAGAGGCCTTGGGGAGCTGTTTTTT.

The genes are TRBV11-2 and TRBJ2-5, with a possible D match to TRBD1 (6 bases). V gave up 6 bases and J gave up 5 bases, with 16 bases separating them. Germline V gene data show CDR1 as SGHAT and CDR2 as FQNNGV. CDR3 length equals 14 residues. This chain's CDR3 is CASRTQGRMETQYF. CDR3 coding DNA: TGTGCCAGCAGGACCCAGGGGCGGATGGAGACCCAGTACTTC.

The sample holds a few counts of this clone. This chain uses TRBV5-6 with TRBJ1-5; 8 bases fit TRBD1. The ends lost 4 bases at V and 7 bases at J; junction bases unmatched: 13. Germline lookup yields CDR1 SGHDT and CDR2 YYEEEE. The CDR3 is 16 residues long. CDR3 sequence: CASSTYRTGQKQPQHF. For the CDR3, the DNA is TGTGCCAGCAGCACGTATAGGACAGGGCAAAAACAGCCCCAGCATTTT.

The gene calls are TRBV24-1 and TRBJ1-1, with no clear D. V was clipped by 3 bases and J by 4 bases, with 8 bases between them. The CDR3 is 13 amino acids. The germline V gene has CDR1 KGHDR and CDR2 SFDVKD. CDR3 in DNA: TGTGCCACCAGTGATATGACGGGCACTGAAGCTTTCTTT. This encodes CATSDMTGTEAFF.